These 16 T cell receptor beta chains share one sample of origin, sequenced in a study of T cells in women clearing cervical HPV infection. Profiling relied on immunoSEQ multiplex PCR, and the TCRdb table lists in-frame clones only, not all of them. The sample totals about 20,000 clones. The sample was blood buffy coat. These receptors originate from a woman aged 18-70 years with a cervical HPV16 infection that either progressed to CIN3+ or cleared (not recorded which).

Comment on this clone: From the germline J gene comes the end of the CDR3, since the read stops 3 residues before it. The chain has TRBV19 and TRBJ2-1, with D perhaps TRBD2 (7 bases). V lost 7 bases and J 0 bases, leaving 13 bases between the germline ends. This CDR3 is built from 15 residues. Germline CDR1 is LNHDA and CDR2 is SQIVND (reference sequence). Partial CDR3 DNA: TGTGCCAGTAAAGGGGGGGGGCCCTCCTACAATGAG. Translating gives CASKGGGPSYNE. The whole CDR3 region reads CASKGGGPSYNEQFF.

On this clone itself: Read sequence stops 3 residues before the CDR3 end, and the germline J gene provides the missing end. V and J are TRBV2 and TRBJ2-3; unclear D gene. Germline V gives CDR1 SNHLY, CDR2 FYNNEI. The CDR3 has 14 amino acids. V was trimmed by 4 bases and J by 2 bases, leaving 10 bases between them. The DNA read from the CDR3 is TGTGCCAGCAGTGTGGCGGAAGCCACAGATACG. Its protein product is CASSVAEATDT. The entire CDR3 protein is CASSVAEATDTQYF.

As concerns this clone: At one of its ends the junction is not consistent with the germline gene, which may arise from a read error. The sequence runs out 3 residues before the end of the CDR3; the remainder is reconstructed from the germline J gene. The chain employs TRBV7-7 and TRBJ2-1, with TRBD1 matching 7 bases. CDR3 size: 15 residues. The germline V gene encodes CDR1 SSHAT and CDR2 FNYEAQ (reference sequence). The CDR3 here is CASSPQTGPYNEQFF. The sequenced part of the CDR3 DNA is TGTGCTAGCAGCCCCCAGACAGGGCCATACAATGAG.

Details on this clone: The read finishes 3 residues shy of the CDR3 end, and the germline J gene is used to complete it. This sample includes further DNA sequences coding for the same CDR3. J is TRBJ1-2 and V is TRBV18; no clear D gene. The length of the CDR3 is 15 residues. In germline, CDR1 is KGHSH, CDR2 LQKENI. Trimming cost V 3 bases and J 5 bases, with 16 bases left between them. CDR3 bases read: TGTGCCAGCTCACCCCCGTCCGGGTTTGGGTATGGC. This sequence encodes CASSPPSGFGYG. The CDR3, in full, reads CASSPPSGFGYGYTF.

Notes on this clone: The read terminates 3 residues before the CDR3 end, so the remaining end is supplied by the germline J gene. The chain is built from TRBV5-1 and TRBJ2-1, with a weak D call TRBD2 (5 bases). There are 14 residues in the CDR3. Germline V gene data show CDR1 as SGHRS and CDR2 as YFSETQ. Trimming stripped 4 bases from V and 1 base from J, with 9 bases between. The sequenced part of the CDR3 DNA is TGCGCCAGCAGCATTAGCGATTCCTACAATGAG. Its protein product is CASSISDSYNE. The full CDR3 protein reads CASSISDSYNEQFF.

As concerns this clone: The read falls 3 residues short of the CDR3 end, and the missing part is taken from the germline J gene. The rearrangement joins TRBV20-1 to TRBJ1-1, with D maybe TRBD1 (5 bases). The germline CDR1 and CDR2 sequences are DFQATT and SNEGSKA (reference sequence). V was shortened by 3 bases and J by 3 bases, with 14 bases between the two germline ends. This CDR3 has 14 residues. The chain's CDR3 is CSASGHASDTEAFF. CDR3 bases read: TGCAGTGCTAGCGGACACGCCTCGGACACTGAA.

CDR3 bases read: TGCAGTGCTAGTTCAGGGGTATTACGGAACACTGAA. This codes for CSASSGVLRNTE. In full, the CDR3 reads CSASSGVLRNTEAFF. This rearrangement joins TRBV20-1 to TRBJ1-1; a weak D match, TRBD1 (6 bases). The read ends 3 residues before the CDR3 terminus; that terminus is restored from the germline J gene. V shed 3 bases and J shed 1 base, with 15 bases lying between them. Germline V gene sequence: CDR1 DFQATT, CDR2 SNEGSKA (reference sequence). The CDR3 has 15 amino acids.

To note about this clone: The read terminates 3 residues before the CDR3 end, so the remaining end is supplied by the germline J gene. The V and J genes are TRBV18 and TRBJ1-1; D ambiguous. The CDR3 is made up of 12 amino acids. From germline, CDR1 is KGHSH and CDR2 LQKENI. The sequenced CDR3 bases are TGTGCCAGCTCACCTGCCGCGGAGGAA. This encodes CASSPAAEE. The full CDR3 protein is CASSPAAEEAFF.

About this clone itself: The observed sequence ends 3 residues before the CDR3 terminus, with the missing tail filled in from the germline J gene. The V call is TRBV7-9, the J call TRBJ1-1, with 8 bases identical to TRBD1. J gave up 6 bases and V 3 bases, and 3 bases lay outside the gene matches. The CDR3 runs 13 residues. Germline CDR1 and CDR2: SEHNR and FQNEAQ (reference sequence). The covered CDR3 bases are TGTGCCAGCAGCTTTACGACAGGGGCTGAA. Its protein is CASSFTTGAE. From start to end, the CDR3 is CASSFTTGAEAFF. Supplemented by reference TRBV7-9 and TRBJ1-1, the full variable domain reads DTGVSQNPRHKITKRGQNVTFRCDPISEHNRLYWYRQTLGQGPEFLTYFQNEAQLEKSRLLSDRFSAERPKGSFSTLEIQRTEQGDSAMYLCASSFTTGAEAFFGQGTRLTVV.

The chain's CDR3 is CASSELTGFSGNTIYF. The covered CDR3 bases are TGTGCCAGCAGTGAATTGACAGGGTTCTCTGGAAACACC. The chain links TRBV6-1 to TRBJ1-3; 7 bases match TRBD1. The read comes to an end 3 residues before the CDR3 does, leaving the germline J gene to fill in the end. J lost 0 bases, V lost 2 bases, and 4 bases had no gene match. This CDR3 region has 16 residues. Germline CDR1 is MNHNS and CDR2 is SASEGT.

Turning to this clone: The sequenced fragment ends 3 residues before the CDR3 boundary, so the rest is inferred from the germline J gene. The chain carries TRBV6-2 or TRBV6-3 and TRBJ1-2; 7 nucleotides line up with TRBD1. Germline V gene data show CDR1 as MNHEY and CDR2 as SVGEGT. Losses at the gene ends were 6 bases for V and 4 bases for J; bases not matched to a gene: 11. The CDR3 contains 15 residues. The sequenced part of the CDR3 DNA is TGTGCCAGCAGCGAACAGGGGTTGGACCTCTATGGC. This gives the protein CASSEQGLDLYG. From start to end, the CDR3 is CASSEQGLDLYGYTF.

The part of the CDR3 DNA that was read is TGTGCCAGCAGTGACCCATTTGGCGGGGGTTACGAG. It specifies CASSDPFGGGYE. The entire CDR3 protein is CASSDPFGGGYEQYF. The chain carries TRBV6-1 and TRBJ2-7; 7 bases are a match to TRBD2. The observed sequence ends 3 residues before the CDR3 terminus, with the missing tail filled in from the germline J gene. This CDR3 contains 15 residues. V lost 3 bases and J lost 4; bases outside the gene matches: 9. In germline, CDR1 is MNHNS, CDR2 SASEGT.

A word on this clone: Read data end 3 residues before the CDR3 end; the end is taken from the germline J gene. V and J are TRBV7-9 and TRBJ2-2, with D unresolved. Trimming pared 4 bases from V and 6 bases from J, leaving 15 bases between. In germline, CDR1 is SEHNR, CDR2 FQNEAQ (reference sequence). This CDR3 is built from 15 residues. CDR3 amino acids: CASSSMLRVPGELFF. The covered CDR3 bases are TGTGCCAGCAGCTCAATGCTACGGGTGCCCGGGGAG.

As for this clone: Germline and junction disagree at one end, which may indicate a read error. The CDR3 end falls 3 residues outside the read, so it is completed with the germline J gene. The chain carries TRBV7-7 and TRBJ1-3, with TRBD1 identical over 10 bases. Germline CDR1 and CDR2: SSHAT and FNYEAQ (reference sequence). This CDR3 spans 15 amino acids. The DNA read from the CDR3 is TGTGCTAGCAGCCCCGGGACAGGGGATGGAAACACC. Its protein is CASSPGTGDGNT. The CDR3, in full, reads CASSPGTGDGNTIYF. The full variable domain, completed using reference TRBV7-7 and TRBJ1-3, is GAGVSQSPRYKVTKRGQDVTLRCDPISSHATLYWYQQALGQGPEFLTYFNYEAQPDKSGLPSDRFSAERPEGSISTLTIQRTEQRDSAMYRCASSPGTGDGNTIYFGEGSWLTVV.

In the case of this clone: Read coverage stops 3 residues before the CDR3 terminus; the germline J gene supplies the remainder. The V and J genes are TRBV19 and TRBJ2-1; 10 bases align to TRBD1. CDR1 is LNHDA, CDR2 SQIVND, per germline (reference sequence). Trimming removed 5 bases from V and 5 bases from J; junction bases left unmatched: 12. CDR3 length: 17 residues. The CDR3 bases that were read are TGTGCCAGTAGTCCTGTGGACAGGGGGAAACTGAACAATGAG. Translating gives CASSPVDRGKLNNE. In full, the CDR3 reads CASSPVDRGKLNNEQFF.

This clone is deemed medium-sized by its frequency. The read terminates 3 residues ahead of where the CDR3 ends, so the germline J gene completes it. The chain combines TRBV2 with TRBJ2-5, with 11 bases aligning to TRBD2. Germline V gene data show CDR1 as SNHLY and CDR2 as FYNNEI. The CDR3 is 16 amino acids. V gave up 4 bases and J gave up 2 bases; unmatched junction bases: 6. CDR3 protein: CASSVLSGGVQETQYF. The covered CDR3 bases are TGTGCCAGCAGTGTGCTTAGCGGGGGGGTACAAGAGACC. The full variable domain, with the rest looked up from reference TRBV2 and TRBJ2-5, is EPEVTQTPSHQVTQMGQEVILRCVPISNHLYFYWYRQILGQKVEFLVSFYNNEISEKSEIFDDQFSVERPDGSNFTLKIRSTKLEDSAMYFCASSVLSGGVQETQYFGPGTRLLVL.